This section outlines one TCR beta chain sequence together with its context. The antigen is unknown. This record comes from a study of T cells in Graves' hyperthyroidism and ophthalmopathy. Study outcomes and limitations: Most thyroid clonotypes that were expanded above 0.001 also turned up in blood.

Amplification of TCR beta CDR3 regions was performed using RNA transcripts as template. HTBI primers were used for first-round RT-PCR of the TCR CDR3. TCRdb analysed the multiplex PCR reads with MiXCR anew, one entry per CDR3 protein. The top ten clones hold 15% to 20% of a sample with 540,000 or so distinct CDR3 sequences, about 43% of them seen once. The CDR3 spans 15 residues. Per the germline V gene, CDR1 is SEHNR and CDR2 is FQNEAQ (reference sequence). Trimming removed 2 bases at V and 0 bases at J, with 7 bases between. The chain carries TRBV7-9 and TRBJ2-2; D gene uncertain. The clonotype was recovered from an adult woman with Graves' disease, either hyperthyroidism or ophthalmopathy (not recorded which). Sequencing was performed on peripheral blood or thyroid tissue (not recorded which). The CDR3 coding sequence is TGTGCCAGCAGCTTATTTAGCCCGAACACCGGGGAGCTGTTTTTT. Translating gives CASSLFSPNTGELFF.